Listed below are T cell receptor beta chains from one sample, sequenced in a study of T cell clonotyping in hematopoietic cell transplantation. The assay was immunoSEQ multiplex PCR, and TCRdb's table has in-frame clones only and misses some. The table records approximately 5,400 clones, around three quarters of them present only once. Sequences were derived from peripheral blood mononuclear cells, sampled 100 days after allogeneic stem cell transplant. Every receptor here comes from a male patient in his sixties or seventies who had an allogeneic stem cell transplant, so T cells may come from the graft donor. Some clones in this sample may be carry-over from other donors' samples. The conserved cysteine and the conserved F or W are not part of the CDR3 here. Size values are once, few and many counts, or a class for expanded clones, and some rows have none.

- TRBV30 AWDREGAGELF
once TRBV30 AWRAIGSGNTIY
few TRBV7-2 ASRLAGGAYEQY
- TRBV5-1 ASRTSGRDEQF
- TRBV7-2 ASSLRGQGARETQY
- TRBV28 ATHRVTGTGELF
- TRBV15 ATSNRGFAYNEQF
- TRBV7-6 ASSLVSPNNEQF
- TRBV28 ASSLGASGYYGYT
few TRBV11-2 ASSLGRSSETQY
- TRBV4-1 ASRGQGWTEAF
- TRBV10-3 AISPAGSSYNEQF
once TRBV11-2 ASSLWVATGVSGNTIY
few TRBV28 ASSQRALSYEQY
- TRBV7-8 ASSFGSSRETIY
few TRBV7-6 ASSLQRGIQY
- TRBV6-6 ASSYSWGYTDTQY
- TRBV30 AWSRAASYNEQF
- TRBV4-2 ASSQDHPGGAVNQPQH
- TRBV15 ATSRSARETQY